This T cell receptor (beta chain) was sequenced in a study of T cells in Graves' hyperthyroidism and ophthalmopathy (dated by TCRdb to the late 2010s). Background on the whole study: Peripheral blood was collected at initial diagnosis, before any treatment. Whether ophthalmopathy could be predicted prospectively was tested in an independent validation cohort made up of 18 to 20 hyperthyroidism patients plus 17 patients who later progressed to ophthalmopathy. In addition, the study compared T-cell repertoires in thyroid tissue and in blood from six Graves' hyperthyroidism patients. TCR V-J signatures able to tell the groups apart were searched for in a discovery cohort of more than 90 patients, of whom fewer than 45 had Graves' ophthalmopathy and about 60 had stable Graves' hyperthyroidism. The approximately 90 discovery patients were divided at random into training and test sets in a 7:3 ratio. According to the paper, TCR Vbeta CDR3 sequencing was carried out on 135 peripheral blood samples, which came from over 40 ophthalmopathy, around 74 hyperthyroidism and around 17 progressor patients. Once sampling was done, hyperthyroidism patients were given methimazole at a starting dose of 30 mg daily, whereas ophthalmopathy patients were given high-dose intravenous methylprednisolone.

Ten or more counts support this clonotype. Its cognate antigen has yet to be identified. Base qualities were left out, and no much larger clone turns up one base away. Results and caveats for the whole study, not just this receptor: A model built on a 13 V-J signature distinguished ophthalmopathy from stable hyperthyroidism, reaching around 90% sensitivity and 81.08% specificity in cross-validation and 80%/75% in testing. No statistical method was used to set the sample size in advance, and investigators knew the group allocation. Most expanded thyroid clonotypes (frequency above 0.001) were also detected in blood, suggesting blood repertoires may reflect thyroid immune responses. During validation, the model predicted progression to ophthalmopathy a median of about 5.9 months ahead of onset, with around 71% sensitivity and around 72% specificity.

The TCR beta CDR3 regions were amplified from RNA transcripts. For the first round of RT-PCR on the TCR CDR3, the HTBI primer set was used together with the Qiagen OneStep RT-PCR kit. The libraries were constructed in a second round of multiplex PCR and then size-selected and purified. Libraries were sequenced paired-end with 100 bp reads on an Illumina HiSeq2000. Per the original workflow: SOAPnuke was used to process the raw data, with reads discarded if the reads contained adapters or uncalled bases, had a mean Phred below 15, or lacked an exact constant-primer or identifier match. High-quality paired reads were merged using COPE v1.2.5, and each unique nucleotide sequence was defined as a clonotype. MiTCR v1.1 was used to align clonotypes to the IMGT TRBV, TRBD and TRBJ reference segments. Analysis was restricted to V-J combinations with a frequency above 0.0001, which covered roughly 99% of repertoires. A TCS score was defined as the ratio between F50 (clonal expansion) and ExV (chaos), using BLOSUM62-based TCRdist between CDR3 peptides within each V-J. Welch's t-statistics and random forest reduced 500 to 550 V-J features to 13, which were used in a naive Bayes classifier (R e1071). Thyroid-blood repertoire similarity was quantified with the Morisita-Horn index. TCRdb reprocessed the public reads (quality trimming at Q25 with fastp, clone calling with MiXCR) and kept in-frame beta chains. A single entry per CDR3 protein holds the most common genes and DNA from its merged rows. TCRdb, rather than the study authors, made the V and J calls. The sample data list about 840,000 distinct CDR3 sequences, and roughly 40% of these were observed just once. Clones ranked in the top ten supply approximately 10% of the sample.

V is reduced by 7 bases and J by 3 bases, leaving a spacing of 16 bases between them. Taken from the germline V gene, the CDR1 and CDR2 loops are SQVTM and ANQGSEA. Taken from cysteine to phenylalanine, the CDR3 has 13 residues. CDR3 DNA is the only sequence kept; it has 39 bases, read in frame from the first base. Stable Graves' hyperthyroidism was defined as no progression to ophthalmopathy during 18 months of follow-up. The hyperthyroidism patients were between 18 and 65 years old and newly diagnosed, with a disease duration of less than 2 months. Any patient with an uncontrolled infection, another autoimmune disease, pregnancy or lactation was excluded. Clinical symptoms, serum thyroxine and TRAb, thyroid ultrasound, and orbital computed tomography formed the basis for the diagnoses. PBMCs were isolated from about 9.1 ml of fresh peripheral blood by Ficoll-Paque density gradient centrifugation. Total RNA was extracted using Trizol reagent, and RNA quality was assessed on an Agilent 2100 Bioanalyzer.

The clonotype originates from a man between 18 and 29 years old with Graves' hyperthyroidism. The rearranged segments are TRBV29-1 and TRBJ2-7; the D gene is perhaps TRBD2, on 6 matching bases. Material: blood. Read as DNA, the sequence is TGCAGCGCCGCGGGCGGGGATAACTACGAGCAGTACTTC. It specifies CSAAGGDNYEQYF.